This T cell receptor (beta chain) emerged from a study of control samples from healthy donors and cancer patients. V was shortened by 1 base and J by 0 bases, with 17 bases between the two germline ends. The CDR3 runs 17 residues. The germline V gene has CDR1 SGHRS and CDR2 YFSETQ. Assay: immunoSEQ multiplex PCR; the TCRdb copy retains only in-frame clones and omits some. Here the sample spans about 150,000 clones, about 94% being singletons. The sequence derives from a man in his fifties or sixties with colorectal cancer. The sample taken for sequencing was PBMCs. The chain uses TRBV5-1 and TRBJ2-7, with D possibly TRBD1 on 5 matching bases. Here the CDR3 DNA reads TGCGCCAGCAGCTTGAGTGGCAGGGAAGCACCCTCCTACGAGCAGTACTTC. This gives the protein CASSLSGREAPSYEQYF.